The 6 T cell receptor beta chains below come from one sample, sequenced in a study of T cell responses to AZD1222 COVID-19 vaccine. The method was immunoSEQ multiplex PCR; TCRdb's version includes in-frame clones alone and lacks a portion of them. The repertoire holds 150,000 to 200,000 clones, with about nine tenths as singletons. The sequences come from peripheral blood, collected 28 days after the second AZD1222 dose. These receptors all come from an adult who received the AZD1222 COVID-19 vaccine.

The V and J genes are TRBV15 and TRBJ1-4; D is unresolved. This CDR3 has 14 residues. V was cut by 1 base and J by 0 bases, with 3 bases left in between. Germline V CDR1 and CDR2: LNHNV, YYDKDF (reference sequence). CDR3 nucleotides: TGTGCCACCAGCAGAGTTGCAACTAATGAAAAACTGTTTTTT. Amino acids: CATSRVATNEKLFF.

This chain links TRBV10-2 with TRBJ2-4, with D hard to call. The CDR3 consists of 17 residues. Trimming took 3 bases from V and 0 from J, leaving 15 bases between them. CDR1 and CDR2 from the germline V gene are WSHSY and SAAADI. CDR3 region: CASSEEGIPLAKNIQYF. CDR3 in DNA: TGCGCCAGCAGTGAAGAAGGGATTCCTTTAGCCAAAAACATTCAGTACTTC.

This CDR3 is CASSPSGRVHNEQFF. CDR3 sequence (DNA): TGTGCCAGCAGTCCCAGCGGGAGGGTCCACAATGAGCAGTTCTTC. This chain uses TRBV6-5 with TRBJ2-1; TRBD2 matches 10 bases. CDR3 length: 15 residues. J was trimmed by 5 bases and V by 5 bases; bases with no gene match: 6. Germline V gene lookup returns CDR1 MNHEY and CDR2 SVGAGI.

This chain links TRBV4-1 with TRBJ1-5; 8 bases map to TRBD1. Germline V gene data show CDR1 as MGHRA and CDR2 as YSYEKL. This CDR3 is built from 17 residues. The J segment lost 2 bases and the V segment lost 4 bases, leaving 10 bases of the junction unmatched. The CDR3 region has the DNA TGCGCCAGCAGCCGTAACCGACAGGGGATGGGCAATCAGCCCCAGCATTTT. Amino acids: CASSRNRQGMGNQPQHF.

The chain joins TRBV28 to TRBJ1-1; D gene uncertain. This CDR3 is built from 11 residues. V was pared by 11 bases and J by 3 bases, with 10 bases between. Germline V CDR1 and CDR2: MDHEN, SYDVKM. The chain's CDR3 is CASLDYTEAFF. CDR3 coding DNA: TGTGCCTCATTGGATTACACTGAAGCTTTCTTT. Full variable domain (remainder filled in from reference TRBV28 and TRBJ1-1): DVKVTQSSRYLVKRTGEKVFLECVQDMDHENMFWYRQDPGLGLRLIYFSYDVKMKEKGDIPEGYSVSREKKERFSLILESASTNQTSMYLCASLDYTEAFFGQGTRLTVV.

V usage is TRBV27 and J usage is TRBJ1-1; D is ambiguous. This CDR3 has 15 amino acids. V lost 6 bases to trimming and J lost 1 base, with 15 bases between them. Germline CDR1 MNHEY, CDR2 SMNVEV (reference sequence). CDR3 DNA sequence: TGTGCCAGCAGCAAATGGGAGGGAGCGAACACTGAAGCTTTCTTT. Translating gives CASSKWEGANTEAFF.